This note documents a single T cell receptor beta chain sequence. Its antigen is undetermined. TCRdb keeps only in-frame clones here, not all; method: immunoSEQ multiplex PCR. This repertoire shows 150,000 to 200,000 clones, roughly 80% found once; its top ten account for approximately 7%. The data were obtained in a study of cytomegalovirus exposure and HLA in healthy donors. Background on the study: The 95 to 150 validation repertoires, a later analysis reported, used the same platform as the 666 first-cohort repertoires. Broader study findings: Associated with cytomegalovirus, according to the listing, were 150 to 200 TCR beta chains. Specificity for CMV antigens was confirmed in vitro for a few of the CMV-associated chains.

The CDR3 spans 12 residues. Germline values: CDR1 GTSNPN, CDR2 SVGIG (reference sequence). The ends lost 3 bases at V and 4 bases at J; junction bases unmatched: 1. The sequenced sample consisted of PBMCs. The chain couples TRBV30 to TRBJ1-1, with TRBD1 matching 8 bases. The receptor's source is a man between 18 and 29 years old in good health and CMV-seropositive. CDR3 DNA sequence: TGTGCCTGGAGAACAGGGGGCACTGAAGCTTTCTTT. This sequence encodes CAWRTGGTEAFF.